Sequencing of this T cell receptor beta chain was carried out in a study of blood T cell repertoires in COVID-19 (dated by TCRdb to 2020 to 2022). Concerning the study at large: Samples from collaborators originated in the United States, Italy and Spain and spanned both the acute and convalescent phases of COVID-19. The repertoires were released in a freely available public database intended as a resource for research on the immune response to SARS-CoV-2. The dataset comprised deeply sampled blood TCRbeta repertoires from subjects exposed to, actively infected with, or recovered from COVID-19. Nearly every sample came with metadata listing a de-identified subject ID, COVID-19 status, age in years and sex. The prospective study material was composed of cDNA or gDNA derived from T cells, B-cell-depleted T cells, or PBMCs. HLA class I and class II types, where available, came from metadata supplied by the sample provider rather than from assay-based typing. Samples were obtained from the ongoing ImmuneRACE study (first 160 participants) and from about 1,300 subjects provided by 6 global collaborators. Overall study results and their limits: How much clinical and demographic metadata was included differed by source and by participant, and the metadata was provided uncurated.

Enrolling through a virtual design, the prospective study's participants ranged in age from roughly 18 to 95 years and lived across some 23 United States geographic areas. To assign participants to cohorts, the prospective study relied on clinical history that participants themselves reported in a screening survey and a study questionnaire. In the prospective study, mobile phlebotomists collected whole blood, serum and a nasopharyngeal or oropharyngeal swab from each participant. Additional blood draws and questionnaires over a roughly two-month period could optionally be provided by prospective study participants. Blood samples from the prospective study were shipped frozen or at room temperature prior to DNA extraction. As encoded in the germline V gene, CDR1 is KGHDR while CDR2 is SFDVKD. V lost 4 bases and J lost 4 bases; the stretch between them is 15 bases long. CDR3 length: 15 amino acids, cysteine to phenylalanine. The entry retains the CDR3 DNA only, 45 bases that are in frame from base 1.

To note about this clone: The antigen this receptor binds is unknown. No base quality information exists; no much larger clone differs at one position.

TCRbeta CDR3 regions were amplified from genomic DNA using the immunoSEQ Assay, a bias-controlled multiplex PCR. The paper's data handling went like this. The number of nucleated cells in each sample was estimated from the amplification of reference gene primers within the assay. To quantify the absolute abundance of each unique TCRbeta CDR3 rearrangement, sequence reads were collapsed and filtered. Productive Simpson clonality was computed per sample as the square root of Simpson's diversity index over productive rearrangements. TCRdb holds this immuneACCESS table with in-frame rearrangements only. Some clones are missing; in checked studies, unresolved V genes explain under half, and the rest has no known cause. V and J calls and clone size are given by that table; D and trimming were obtained from the DNA. This sample lists around 220,000 clones; more than 75% were detected once. 6.5% to 9% of the sample goes to the ten largest clones.

Sequencing used PBMCs or T cells enriched from blood (not recorded which). The clonotype was recovered from a woman between 40 and 50 years old with acute COVID-19. The chain joins TRBV24-1 to TRBJ2-5; the D gene is perhaps TRBD2, on 5 matching bases. The nucleotide sequence reads TGTGCCACCAGTGACCGCCTTGAGGCGGGAGAGACCCAGTACTTC. This gives the protein CATSDRLEAGETQYF.